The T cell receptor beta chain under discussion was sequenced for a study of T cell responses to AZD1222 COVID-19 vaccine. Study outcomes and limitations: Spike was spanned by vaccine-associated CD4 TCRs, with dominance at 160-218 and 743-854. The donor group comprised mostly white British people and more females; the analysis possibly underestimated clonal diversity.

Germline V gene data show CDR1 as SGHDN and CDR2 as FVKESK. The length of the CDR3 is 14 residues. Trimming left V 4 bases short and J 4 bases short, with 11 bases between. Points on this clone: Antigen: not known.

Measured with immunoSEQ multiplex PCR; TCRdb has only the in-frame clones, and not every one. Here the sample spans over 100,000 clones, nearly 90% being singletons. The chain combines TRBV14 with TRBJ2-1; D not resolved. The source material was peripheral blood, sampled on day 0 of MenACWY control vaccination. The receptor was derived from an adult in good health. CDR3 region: CASSLAYQYNEQFF. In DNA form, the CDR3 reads TGTGCCAGCAGCCTCGCGTATCAGTACAATGAGCAGTTCTTC.